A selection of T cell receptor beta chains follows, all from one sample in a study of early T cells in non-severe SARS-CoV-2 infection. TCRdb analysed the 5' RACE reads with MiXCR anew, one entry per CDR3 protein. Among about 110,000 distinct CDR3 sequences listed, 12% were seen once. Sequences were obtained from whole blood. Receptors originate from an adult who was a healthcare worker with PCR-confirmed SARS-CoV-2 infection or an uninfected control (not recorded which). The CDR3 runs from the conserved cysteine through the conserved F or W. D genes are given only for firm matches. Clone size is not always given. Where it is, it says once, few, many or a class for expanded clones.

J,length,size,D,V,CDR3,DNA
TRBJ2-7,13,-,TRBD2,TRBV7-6,CASSPFGGGEQYF,TGTGCCAGCAGCCCTTTTGGGGGGGGCGAGCAGTACTTC
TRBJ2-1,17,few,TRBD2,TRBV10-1,CASSGTSSGRAFYEQFF,TGCGCCAGCAGTGGGACTTCTAGCGGGAGGGCCTTCTATGAGCAGTTCTTC
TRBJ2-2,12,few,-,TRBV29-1,CSVSPGTGELFF,TGCAGCGTCAGCCCGGGCACCGGGGAGCTGTTTTTT
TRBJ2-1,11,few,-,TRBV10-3,CAINSRDQKFF,TGTGCCATCAACTCCCGGGACCAAAAGTTCTTC
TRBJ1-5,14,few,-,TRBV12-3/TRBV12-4,CASSPLGGKQPQHF,TGTGCCAGCAGTCCACTAGGAGGGAAACAGCCCCAGCATTTT
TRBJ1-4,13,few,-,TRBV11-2,CASSPYPNEKLFF,TGTGCCAGCAGCCCATACCCTAATGAAAAACTGTTTTTT
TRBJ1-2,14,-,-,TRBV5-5,CASSLGGLRYGYTF,TGTGCCAGCAGCTTAGGGGGTTTGCGCTATGGCTACACCTTC
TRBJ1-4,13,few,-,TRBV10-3,CAISDRTREKLFF,TGTGCCATCAGCGACAGAACCCGTGAAAAACTGTTTTTT
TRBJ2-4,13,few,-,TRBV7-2,CASSRTVFNIQYF,TGTGCCAGCAGCCGGACTGTATTTAACATTCAGTACTTC
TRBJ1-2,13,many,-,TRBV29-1,CSVELDQTGGYTF,TGCAGCGTTGAACTCGACCAGACGGGAGGCTACACCTTC
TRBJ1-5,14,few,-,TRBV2,CASSVERGNQPQHF,TGTGCCAGCAGTGTTGAGAGAGGCAATCAGCCCCAGCATTTT
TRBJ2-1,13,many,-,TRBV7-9,CASSLVIGVEQFF,TGTGCCAGCAGCTTAGTGATCGGTGTGGAGCAGTTCTTC
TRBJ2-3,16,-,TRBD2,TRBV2,CASSEYLAGVRDTQYF,TGTGCCAGCAGTGAATACCTAGCGGGAGTAAGAGATACGCAGTATTTT
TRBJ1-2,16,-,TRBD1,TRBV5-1,CASSPNTGELYYGYTF,TGCGCCAGCAGCCCGAATACAGGGGAGCTATACTATGGCTACACCTTC
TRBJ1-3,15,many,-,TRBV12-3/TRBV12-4,CASSGRSVSGNTIYF,TGTGCCAGCAGCGGACGATCGGTCTCTGGAAACACCATATATTTT
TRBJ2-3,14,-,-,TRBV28,CASSPNIGTDTQYF,TGTGCCAGCAGTCCTAACATTGGGACAGATACGCAGTATTTT
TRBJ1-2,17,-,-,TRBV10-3,CAISESSGVKANYGYTF,TGTGCCATCAGTGAGTCGTCTGGGGTAAAGGCTAACTATGGCTACACCTTC
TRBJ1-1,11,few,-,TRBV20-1,CSAREDTEAFF,TGCAGTGCTCGAGAGGACACTGAAGCTTTCTTT
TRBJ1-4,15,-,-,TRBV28,CASSFSGPRNEKLFF,TGTGCCAGCAGTTTCTCGGGACCGAGGAATGAAAAACTGTTTTTT
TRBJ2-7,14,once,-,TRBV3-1,CASSSTGSSYEQYF,TGTGCCAGCAGCTCAACAGGGAGCTCCTACGAGCAGTACTTC
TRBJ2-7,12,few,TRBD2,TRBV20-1,CSASGGAYEQYF,TGCAGTGCTAGCGGGGGGGCTTACGAGCAGTACTTC
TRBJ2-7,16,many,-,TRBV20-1,CSARRLVGGSAYEQYF,TGCAGTGCTAGGCGGCTAGTCGGGGGTTCCGCCTACGAGCAGTACTTC